This TCR beta chain was observed in a study of T cells in Graves' hyperthyroidism and ophthalmopathy. Findings and caveats of the study: Blood also held most thyroid clonotypes expanded beyond 0.001. A median 6.5 months before onset, the model predicted ophthalmopathy.

Amplification of TCR beta CDR3 regions was performed using RNA transcripts as template. The TCR CDR3 first-round RT-PCR relied on the HTBI primer set. TCRdb passed the multiplex PCR reads through MiXCR, listing each CDR3 protein once. Among fewer than 350,000 distinct CDR3 sequences, about a sixth were seen once, and the ten largest hold 15% to 19%. Ten or more counts support this clonotype. The antigen remains undetermined. At one end the junction does not follow the germline gene, possibly because of a read error. This CDR3 contains 14 residues. Germline CDR1 SGHRS, CDR2 YFSETQ. Each ophthalmopathy patient scored at least 3 on the Clinical Activity Score and at least 4 on NOSPECS grade, with duration under 3 months. Lactation, pregnancy, other autoimmune disease or uncontrolled infection excluded patients.

Sequenced input: blood. The genes are TRBV5-1 and TRBJ1-2; D is ambiguous. The sequence derives from a woman aged 35 to 49 with Graves' ophthalmopathy. CDR3 DNA: TGTGCCAGCAGCTTAGAGGGATCTAACTATGGCTACACCTTC. Amino acid sequence: CASSLEGSNYGYTF.